The 25 T cell receptor beta chains presented below share a single source sample, sequenced in a study of blood T cell repertoires in COVID-19. Sequencing used immunoSEQ multiplex PCR; TCRdb keeps in-frame clones, though not all of them. In the table there are over 100,000 clones, more than 85% of which are singletons. Sequenced input: peripheral blood. These receptors all come from a human donor in a cohort sampled during active COVID-19.

This clone occurred a few times. The chain employs TRBV5-4 and TRBJ2-1; 7 bases align to TRBD2. The germline V gene has CDR1 SGHNT and CDR2 YYREEE (reference sequence). Trimming at V came to 0 bases and at J to 6 bases, leaving 3 bases not matched to a gene. CDR3 length: 14 residues. The DNA of the CDR3 is TGTGCCAGCAGCTTGGCGACTAGCCGCAATGAGCAGTTCTTC. It encodes CASSLATSRNEQFF.

About this clone itself: The same CDR3 is also encoded by other DNA sequences in this sample. The V gene is TRBV4-2, the J gene TRBJ1-3; perhaps TRBD1 as D (6 bases). Germline V gene lookup returns CDR1 LGHNA and CDR2 YNFKEQ. This CDR3 is built from 16 residues. Deletions cut 0 bases from V and 2 bases from J, with 11 bases between. The CDR3 DNA follows: TGTGCCAGCAGCCAAGAGGGGCCAGGGGCTGGAAACACCATATATTTT. Its protein is CASSQEGPGAGNTIYF.

The chain couples TRBV9 to TRBJ1-2; TRBD1 might be the D (6 bases). CDR1 SGDLS and CDR2 YYNGEE come from the germline V gene. V lost 4 bases, J lost 2 bases, and 15 bases lay in between. This CDR3 spans 15 amino acids. The CDR3 sequence: CASSINSQGNYGYTF. CDR3 DNA: TGTGCCAGCAGCATCAATTCACAGGGCAACTATGGCTACACCTTC. Complete variable domain (other parts from reference TRBV9 and TRBJ1-2): DSGVTQTPKHLITATGQRVTLRCSPRSGDLSVYWYQQSLDQGLQFLIQYYNGEERAKGNILERFSAQQFPDLHSELNLSSLELGDSALYFCASSINSQGNYGYTFGSGTRLTVV.

The gene calls are TRBV5-1 and TRBJ2-1; 11 bases are a match to TRBD2. Germline V lookup: CDR1 SGHRS, CDR2 YFSETQ. The CDR3 runs to 15 residues. The trim removed 4 bases at V and 1 base at J, leaving 1 base unmatched. As DNA, the CDR3 is TGCGCCAGCAGCCCTAGCGGGGGGTCCTACAATGAGCAGTTCTTC. It specifies CASSPSGGSYNEQFF.

CDR3 residues: CASSPGQLNTEAFF. CDR3 coding DNA: TGTGCCAGCAGCCCAGGACAGCTGAACACTGAAGCTTTCTTT. The chain employs TRBV7-9 and TRBJ1-1; D is possibly TRBD1 (6 bases). This CDR3 contains 14 residues. V was clipped by 5 bases and J by 0 bases, with 10 bases between them. Germline assignment: CDR1 SEHNR and CDR2 FQNEAQ (reference sequence). Variable domain in full (rest from reference TRBV7-9 and TRBJ1-1): DTGVSQNPRHKITKRGQNVTFRCDPISEHNRLYWYRQTLGQGPEFLTYFQNEAQLEKSRLLSDRFSAERPKGSFSTLEIQRTEQGDSAMYLCASSPGQLNTEAFFGQGTRLTVV.

The V call is TRBV27, the J call TRBJ1-5, with 12 bases matching TRBD1. The CDR3 loop spans 16 amino acids. Germline-derived CDR1 and CDR2 are MNHEY and SMNVEV (reference sequence). The V segment lost 3 bases and the J segment 6 bases; nucleotides outside the gene matches: 6. CDR3 in DNA: TGTGCCAGCAGTTTCTCCGGGACAGGGGGCTTTCAGCCCCAGCATTTT. Protein: CASSFSGTGGFQPQHF.

V is TRBV7-9 and J is TRBJ2-2; D is possibly TRBD1 (6 bases). CDR3 size: 16 residues. V was pared by 3 bases and J by 2 bases, with 13 bases between. Germline CDR1 and CDR2: SEHNR and FQNEAQ (reference sequence). In DNA form, the CDR3 reads TGTGCCAGCAGCTTTATAAGGACAGACAACACCGGGGAGCTGTTTTTT. Residues: CASSFIRTDNTGELFF. Full variable domain (rest looked up from reference TRBV7-9 and TRBJ2-2): DTGVSQNPRHKITKRGQNVTFRCDPISEHNRLYWYRQTLGQGPEFLTYFQNEAQLEKSRLLSDRFSAERPKGSFSTLEIQRTEQGDSAMYLCASSFIRTDNTGELFFGEGSRLTVL.

V and J are TRBV7-9 and TRBJ2-1; D is unclear. The CDR3 contains 14 residues. V was clipped by 0 bases and J by 9 bases, with 12 bases between them. In germline, CDR1 is SEHNR, CDR2 FQNEAQ (reference sequence). CDR3 loop: CASSLAPPSGEQFF. The DNA for the CDR3 is TGTGCCAGCAGCTTAGCGCCCCCTAGTGGTGAGCAGTTCTTC.

This clone was found once. The rearrangement links TRBV15 to TRBJ1-1, with TRBD1 matching over 9 bases. Germline lookup yields CDR1 LNHNV and CDR2 YYDKDF (reference sequence). With V trimmed by 3 bases and J by 7 bases, 9 bases remained unmatched. The CDR3 length is 15 residues. CDR3 bases: TGTGCCACCAGCAGGGACAGGGGTAATTTAGGTGAAGCTTTCTTT. Translation gives CATSRDRGNLGEAFF.

The gene calls are TRBV5-4 and TRBJ2-3, with D tentatively TRBD2 (5 bases). CDR1 SGHNT and CDR2 YYREEE come from the germline V gene (reference sequence). CDR3 length: 14 amino acids. V was pared by 6 bases and J by 4 bases, with 15 bases between. CDR3 residues: CASTHTSSSDTQYF. The CDR3 nucleotides read TGTGCCAGCACCCATACTAGTAGTTCAGATACGCAGTATTTT.

The chain is built from TRBV19 and TRBJ1-1; D remains ambiguous. CDR1 is LNHDA, CDR2 SQIVND, per germline (reference sequence). V shed 7 bases and J shed 1 base, with 13 bases lying between them. This CDR3 is built from 14 residues. The CDR3 region is CASINYGRNTEAFF. DNA for the CDR3: TGTGCCAGTATTAATTACGGGAGGAACACTGAAGCTTTCTTT.

This sequence joins TRBV19 and TRBJ1-5, with D possibly matching TRBD1 (6 bases). V shed 5 bases and J shed 5 bases, with 16 bases lying between them. CDR1 is LNHDA, CDR2 SQIVND, per germline (reference sequence). This CDR3 has 15 residues. The CDR3 nucleotides read TGTGCCAGTAGTCCCCAGGGGCAGGAGGATCAGCCCCAGCATTTT. This sequence encodes CASSPQGQEDQPQHF.

The chain couples TRBV29-1 to TRBJ1-6; D possibly corresponds to TRBD1 (6 bases). CDR1 and CDR2 from the germline V gene are SQVTM and ANQGSEA. The CDR3 totals 17 residues. Trimming removed 6 bases at V and 0 bases at J, with 18 bases between. The CDR3: CSVTPQGKSSYNSPLHF. Written as DNA, the CDR3 is TGCAGCGTAACGCCGCAGGGGAAAAGCTCCTATAATTCACCCCTCCACTTT.

V usage is TRBV7-9 and J usage is TRBJ1-1, with D possibly being TRBD1 (6 bases). The CDR3 totals 15 residues. The germline CDR1 and CDR2 sequences are SEHNR and FQNEAQ (reference sequence). Between the trimmed V and J ends, which lost 1 base and 5 bases, there was a span of 14 bases. The CDR3 sequence is CASSLGTGWQTEAFF. The CDR3 bases are TGTGCCAGCAGCTTAGGAACAGGGTGGCAAACTGAAGCTTTCTTT.

The J gene is TRBJ1-2, the V gene TRBV6-2 or TRBV6-3; 7 bases are a match to TRBD1. With V trimmed by 6 bases and J by 7 bases, 17 bases remained unmatched. The CDR3 is 16 residues long. Looked up from germline, CDR1 is MNHEY and CDR2 is SVGEGT. The CDR3 sequence is CASSPGQLVPPGGYTF. The CDR3 DNA sequence: TGTGCCAGCAGCCCGGGACAGCTAGTACCTCCGGGTGGCTACACCTTC.

The rearrangement links TRBV3-1 (or the pseudogene TRBV3-2) to TRBJ1-1; D is unclear. The V gene lost 3 bases and the J gene lost 1 base, with 12 bases spanning the gap. CDR3 length equals 15 residues. Per the germline V gene, CDR1 is LGHDT and CDR2 is YNNKEL (reference sequence). The CDR3 spells CASSHDGAGNTEAFF. DNA for the CDR3: TGTGCCAGCAGCCACGATGGAGCTGGGAACACTGAAGCTTTCTTT.

The J gene is TRBJ2-1, the V gene TRBV15; tentatively, D is TRBD1 (5 bases). The germline V gene has CDR1 LNHNV and CDR2 YYDKDF (reference sequence). The V end lost 6 bases, the J end lost 6 bases, and 9 bases lay between the germline ends. The CDR3 consists of 12 residues. CDR3 DNA: TGTGCCACCAGACGGCAGGGCAATGAGCAGTTCTTC. Encoded protein: CATRRQGNEQFF.

CDR3 in amino acids: CASSVGGSSHEQYF. In DNA form, the CDR3 reads TGTGCCAGCAGTGTTGGCGGATCGTCCCACGAGCAGTACTTC. The chain uses TRBV25-1 and TRBJ2-7; no clear D gene. Germline CDR1 and CDR2: MGHDK and SYGVNS. The CDR3 has 14 residues. Trimming removed 4 bases at V and 5 bases at J, with 15 bases between.

This chain links TRBV6-5 with TRBJ1-5, with D uncertain. The CDR3 contains 15 residues. From germline, CDR1 is MNHEY and CDR2 SVGAGI. The ends were cut back, 8 bases at V and 5 bases at J, with 19 bases in the middle. Here the CDR3 DNA reads TGTGCCAGCGCGAAGGAGGGAACGTTAGATCAGCCCCAGCATTTT. It yields the protein CASAKEGTLDQPQHF.

This chain joins TRBV6-1 and TRBJ1-5, with a tentative D call TRBD1 (5 bases). CDR3 length equals 15 residues. Trimming took off 1 base at V and 6 bases at J, with 13 bases between the two ends. The V gene's germline CDR1 is MNHNS and CDR2 SASEGT. This CDR3 is CASSEVAGLGQPQHF. Here the CDR3 DNA reads TGTGCCAGCAGTGAAGTAGCGGGGCTGGGTCAGCCCCAGCATTTT.

The chain couples TRBV29-1 to TRBJ2-3, with D possibly being TRBD2 (6 bases). Germline assignment: CDR1 SQVTM and CDR2 ANQGSEA. Trimming took off 5 bases at V and 3 bases at J, with 12 bases between the two ends. This CDR3 is built from 13 residues. CDR3 loop: CSVLGRGTDTQYF. In nucleotides, the CDR3 is TGCAGCGTTCTCGGACGGGGGACAGATACGCAGTATTTT.

As DNA, the CDR3 is TGTGCCAGCAGGTCCGGGATGACAGGGGCAAATTCACCCCTCCACTTT. Encoded protein: CASRSGMTGANSPLHF. This rearrangement joins TRBV5-4 to TRBJ1-6; TRBD1 matches at 8 bases. Trimming cost V 5 bases and J 7 bases; bases outside gene matches: 11. Germline V lookup: CDR1 SGHNT, CDR2 YYREEE (reference sequence). The CDR3 contains 16 residues.

This sequence joins TRBV6-2 or TRBV6-3 and TRBJ2-7; TRBD2 aligns across 16 bases. V lost 5 bases and J lost 11; bases outside the gene matches: 18. Germline values: CDR1 MNHEY, CDR2 SVGEGT. The CDR3 totals 18 residues. Written as DNA, the CDR3 is TGTGCCAGCAGTCAGAGACTCCCGCCCGGGACTAGCGGGGGGGAGAAGTACTTC. Protein product: CASSQRLPPGTSGGEKYF.

The chain uses TRBV24-1 and TRBJ2-3; TRBD2 aligns across 12 bases. Trimming removed 3 bases from V and 1 base from J; junction bases left unmatched: 7. Germline V CDR1 and CDR2: KGHDR, SFDVKD. The CDR3 totals 18 residues. CDR3 amino acids: CATSDVLAGGWGTDTQYF. The CDR3 DNA sequence: TGTGCCACCAGTGATGTACTAGCGGGAGGATGGGGCACAGATACGCAGTATTTT.

Comments on this clone: The junction does not match germline at one end; this may be a read error. The rearrangement uses TRBV19 and TRBJ1-5, with 7 positions matching TRBD1. The CDR3 is 12 amino acids. Germline values: CDR1 LNHDA, CDR2 SQIVND (reference sequence). The CDR3, as DNA: TGTGCCAGTAATATAGGGGGCCTGCCCCAGCATTTT. The encoded protein is CASNIGGLPQHF. Variable domain in full (rest from reference TRBV19 and TRBJ1-5): DGGITQSPKYLFRKEGQNVTLSCEQNLNHDAMYWYRQDPGQGLRLIYYSQIVNDFQKGDIAEGYSVSREKKESFPLTVTSAQKNPTAFYLCASNIGGLPQHFGDGTRLSIL.